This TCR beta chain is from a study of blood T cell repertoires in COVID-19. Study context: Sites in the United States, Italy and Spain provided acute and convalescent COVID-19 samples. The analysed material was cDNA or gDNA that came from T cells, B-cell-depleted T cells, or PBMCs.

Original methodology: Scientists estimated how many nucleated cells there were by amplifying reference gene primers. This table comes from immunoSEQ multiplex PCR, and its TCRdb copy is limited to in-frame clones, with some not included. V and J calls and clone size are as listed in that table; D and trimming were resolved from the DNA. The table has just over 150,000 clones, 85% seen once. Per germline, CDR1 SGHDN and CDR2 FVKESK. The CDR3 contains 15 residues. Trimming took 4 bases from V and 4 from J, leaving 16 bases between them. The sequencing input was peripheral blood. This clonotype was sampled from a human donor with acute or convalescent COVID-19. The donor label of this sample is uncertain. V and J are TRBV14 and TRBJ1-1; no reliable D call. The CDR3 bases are TGTGCCAGCAGCCCTCTCGGGGTAGGCACCACTGAAGCTTTCTTT. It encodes CASSPLGVGTTEAFF.